These T cell receptor beta chains were read from a single sample in a study of blood T cell repertoires in COVID-19. The assay was immunoSEQ multiplex PCR, and TCRdb's table has in-frame clones only and misses some. The sample holds roughly 46,000 clones; 75% to 90% are singletons and the top ten take about an eighth. The sample was peripheral blood. The receptors were sampled from a human donor with active COVID-19. The donor label of this sample is uncertain. Both conserved end residues are part of each CDR3. The D gene is left open where the match is weak. Clone sizes are given selectively: once, few, many, or a class where the clone is expanded.

abundance: -; d_gene: -; v_gene: TRBV6-5; j_gene: TRBJ2-7; len: 13; CDR3aa: CASIGRENDEQYF; CDR3nt: TGTGCCAGCATAGGACGGGAAAACGACGAGCAGTACTTC
abundance: -; d_gene: TRBD2; v_gene: TRBV15; j_gene: TRBJ2-5; len: 16; CDR3aa: CATSSSGLAGPETQYF; CDR3nt: TGTGCCACCAGCAGTTCGGGACTAGCGGGCCCAGAGACCCAGTACTTC
abundance: -; d_gene: -; v_gene: TRBV29-1; j_gene: TRBJ1-5; len: 12; CDR3aa: CSVVTADQPQHF; CDR3nt: TGCAGCGTTGTAACAGCCGATCAGCCCCAGCATTTT
abundance: -; d_gene: -; v_gene: TRBV6-6; j_gene: TRBJ1-1; len: 13; CDR3aa: CASTLQVNTEAFF; CDR3nt: TGTGCCAGCACCTTACAGGTGAACACTGAAGCTTTCTTT
abundance: -; d_gene: TRBD2; v_gene: TRBV5-1; j_gene: TRBJ2-1; len: 16; CDR3aa: CASSLEGTSGRSEQFF; CDR3nt: TGCGCCAGCAGCTTGGAAGGGACTAGCGGGAGAAGTGAGCAGTTCTTC
abundance: few; d_gene: TRBD1; v_gene: TRBV12-3/TRBV12-4; j_gene: TRBJ2-5; len: 13; CDR3aa: CAVSTGYQETQYF; CDR3nt: TGTGCCGTTTCGACAGGGTACCAAGAGACCCAGTACTTC
abundance: once; d_gene: -; v_gene: TRBV30; j_gene: TRBJ2-1; len: 10; CDR3aa: CAWKEDEQFF; CDR3nt: TGTGCCTGGAAGGAGGATGAGCAGTTCTTC
abundance: once; d_gene: TRBD1; v_gene: TRBV2; j_gene: TRBJ2-7; len: 15; CDR3aa: CASRRTGRPAYEQYF; CDR3nt: TGTGCCAGCAGGCGGACAGGGCGCCCCGCCTACGAGCAGTACTTC
abundance: -; d_gene: TRBD1; v_gene: TRBV18; j_gene: TRBJ2-7; len: 15; CDR3aa: CASSPREDRWSEQYF; CDR3nt: TGTGCCAGCTCACCAAGAGAGGACAGGTGGTCGGAGCAGTACTTC
abundance: -; d_gene: -; v_gene: TRBV6-1; j_gene: TRBJ2-7; len: 14; CDR3aa: CASSEIGHDHEQYF; CDR3nt: TGTGCCAGCAGTGAAATCGGACACGACCACGAGCAGTACTTC
abundance: -; d_gene: TRBD1; v_gene: TRBV2; j_gene: TRBJ2-2; len: 15; CDR3aa: CASSEWTGNTGELFF; CDR3nt: TGTGCCAGCAGTGAATGGACAGGGAACACCGGGGAGCTGTTTTTT
abundance: -; d_gene: -; v_gene: TRBV15; j_gene: TRBJ1-2; len: 13; CDR3aa: CATSRPGNYGYTF; CDR3nt: TGTGCCACCAGCAGACCGGGGAACTATGGCTACACCTTC
abundance: -; d_gene: TRBD2; v_gene: TRBV2; j_gene: TRBJ2-5; len: 12; CDR3aa: CASRREGETQYF; CDR3nt: TGTGCCAGCAGGAGGGAGGGGGAGACCCAGTACTTC
abundance: -; d_gene: -; v_gene: TRBV27; j_gene: TRBJ1-3; len: 15; CDR3aa: CASSLGQGGGNTIYF; CDR3nt: TGTGCCAGCAGTTTAGGCCAGGGAGGTGGAAACACCATATATTTT
abundance: -; d_gene: TRBD1; v_gene: TRBV15; j_gene: TRBJ1-2; len: 13; CDR3aa: CATSRYRGGGYTF; CDR3nt: TGTGCCACCAGCAGATACAGGGGCGGTGGCTACACCTTC
abundance: few; d_gene: TRBD1; v_gene: TRBV5-6; j_gene: TRBJ1-2; len: 12; CDR3aa: CASSWGTDRYTF; CDR3nt: TGTGCCAGCAGCTGGGGGACAGATCGCTACACCTTC
abundance: -; d_gene: -; v_gene: TRBV18; j_gene: TRBJ1-6; len: 17; CDR3aa: CASSPVSPTGNNSPLHF; CDR3nt: TGTGCCAGCTCACCAGTTTCGCCAACGGGAAATAATTCACCCCTCCACTTT
abundance: -; d_gene: TRBD1; v_gene: TRBV7-9; j_gene: TRBJ1-2; len: 14; CDR3aa: CASSLTGGHYGYTF; CDR3nt: TGTGCCAGCAGCTTAACAGGGGGTCACTATGGCTACACCTTC
abundance: -; d_gene: -; v_gene: TRBV19; j_gene: TRBJ2-7; len: 15; CDR3aa: CASSIGWARTYEQYF; CDR3nt: TGTGCCAGTAGTATAGGTTGGGCCAGAACCTACGAGCAGTACTTC
abundance: -; d_gene: -; v_gene: TRBV9; j_gene: TRBJ2-5; len: 15; CDR3aa: CASSASRREKETQYF; CDR3nt: TGTGCCAGCAGCGCATCCAGGAGGGAGAAAGAGACCCAGTACTTC
abundance: -; d_gene: -; v_gene: TRBV24-1; j_gene: TRBJ2-2; len: 14; CDR3aa: CATSGLPNTGELFF; CDR3nt: TGTGCCACCAGTGGGCTCCCGAACACCGGGGAGCTGTTTTTT
abundance: -; d_gene: TRBD1; v_gene: TRBV6-1; j_gene: TRBJ2-1; len: 16; CDR3aa: CASSGREKTGSNEQFF; CDR3nt: TGTGCCAGCAGTGGCAGAGAGAAGACAGGGAGCAATGAGCAGTTCTTC
abundance: -; d_gene: -; v_gene: TRBV5-1; j_gene: TRBJ2-1; len: 14; CDR3aa: CASSAGNSYNEQFF; CDR3nt: TGCGCCAGCAGTGCGGGAAACTCCTACAATGAGCAGTTCTTC
abundance: -; d_gene: -; v_gene: TRBV27; j_gene: TRBJ1-6; len: 15; CDR3aa: CASSAPGPYNSPLHF; CDR3nt: TGTGCCAGCAGCGCTCCGGGTCCCTATAATTCACCCCTCCACTTT
abundance: -; d_gene: -; v_gene: TRBV2; j_gene: TRBJ1-1; len: 12; CDR3aa: CASRRGNTEAFF; CDR3nt: TGTGCCAGCCGGAGGGGGAACACTGAAGCTTTCTTT
abundance: -; d_gene: -; v_gene: TRBV4-2; j_gene: TRBJ2-3; len: 16; CDR3aa: CASSRGATSSTDTQYF; CDR3nt: TGTGCCAGCAGCCGCGGAGCTACCTCTAGCACAGATACGCAGTATTTT
abundance: -; d_gene: -; v_gene: TRBV4-1; j_gene: TRBJ2-7; len: 15; CDR3aa: CASSHTQGGLYEQYF; CDR3nt: TGCGCCAGCAGCCACACACAGGGAGGGCTCTACGAGCAGTACTTC
abundance: -; d_gene: -; v_gene: TRBV2; j_gene: TRBJ2-1; len: 14; CDR3aa: CASRMSLNRLEQFF; CDR3nt: TGTGCCAGCAGGATGAGCCTTAACCGACTGGAGCAGTTCTTC
abundance: -; d_gene: -; v_gene: TRBV7-2; j_gene: TRBJ1-5; len: 14; CDR3aa: CASSQYHDRQPQHF; CDR3nt: TGTGCCAGCAGCCAATATCACGACAGACAGCCCCAGCATTTT
abundance: -; d_gene: TRBD2; v_gene: TRBV14; j_gene: TRBJ2-2; len: 18; CDR3aa: CASSPGTSGRTNTGELFF; CDR3nt: TGTGCCAGCAGCCCCGGGACTAGCGGGAGGACCAACACCGGGGAGCTGTTTTTT
abundance: -; d_gene: TRBD1; v_gene: TRBV9; j_gene: TRBJ1-2; len: 14; CDR3aa: CASSVGNTGDGYTF; CDR3nt: TGTGCCAGCAGCGTAGGTAATACAGGGGATGGCTACACCTTC
abundance: -; d_gene: TRBD2; v_gene: TRBV19; j_gene: TRBJ2-1; len: 19; CDR3aa: CASRRGGRVAGGPSWEQFF; CDR3nt: TGTGCCAGTAGGCGAGGAGGGAGGGTTGCGGGAGGGCCCTCCTGGGAGCAGTTCTTC
abundance: -; d_gene: TRBD1; v_gene: TRBV5-1; j_gene: TRBJ1-1; len: 18; CDR3aa: CASSPRPRDRVFNTEAFF; CDR3nt: TGCGCCAGCAGCCCACGACCTCGGGACAGGGTATTTAACACTGAAGCTTTCTTT
abundance: -; d_gene: TRBD2; v_gene: TRBV4-2; j_gene: TRBJ2-5; len: 15; CDR3aa: CASSQTISGMVTQYF; CDR3nt: TGTGCCAGCAGCCAAACGATTAGCGGGATGGTGACCCAGTACTTC
abundance: -; d_gene: TRBD1; v_gene: TRBV3-1/TRBV3-2; j_gene: TRBJ1-1; len: 14; CDR3aa: CASSLQGGTAEAFF; CDR3nt: TGTGCCAGCAGCCTGCAGGGGGGAACGGCTGAAGCTTTCTTT
abundance: -; d_gene: -; v_gene: TRBV25-1; j_gene: TRBJ2-5; len: 16; CDR3aa: CASGELRQVGRETQYF; CDR3nt: TGTGCCAGCGGGGAATTACGACAGGTGGGGCGTGAGACCCAGTACTTC
abundance: -; d_gene: -; v_gene: TRBV6-6; j_gene: TRBJ1-3; len: 13; CDR3aa: CASSQPVLNTIYF; CDR3nt: TGTGCCAGCAGTCAACCGGTCCTGAACACCATATATTTT
abundance: -; d_gene: -; v_gene: TRBV5-1; j_gene: TRBJ1-1; len: 15; CDR3aa: CASSLGGLVGTEAFF; CDR3nt: TGCGCCAGCAGCTTGGGGGGACTGGTGGGGACTGAAGCTTTCTTT
abundance: -; d_gene: -; v_gene: TRBV6-5; j_gene: TRBJ1-2; len: 11; CDR3aa: CASSPGYGYTF; CDR3nt: TGTGCCAGCAGCCCCGGGTATGGCTACACCTTC
abundance: -; d_gene: -; v_gene: TRBV21-1; j_gene: TRBJ2-3; len: 15; CDR3aa: CASSKGPRAADTQYF; CDR3nt: TGTGCCAGCAGCAAAGGCCCCAGGGCGGCAGATACGCAGTATTTT
abundance: -; d_gene: -; v_gene: TRBV1; j_gene: TRBJ1-1; len: 18; CDR3aa: CTSSQEMVQICKYTEAFF; CDR3nt: TGCACCAGCAGCCAAGAAATGGTCCAGATTTGTAAGTACACTGAAGCTTTCTTT
abundance: -; d_gene: -; v_gene: TRBV27; j_gene: TRBJ2-5; len: 13; CDR3aa: CASSSPRVGTQYF; CDR3nt: TGTGCCAGCAGTTCCCCCCGGGTAGGGACCCAGTACTTC
abundance: few; d_gene: -; v_gene: TRBV6-2/TRBV6-3; j_gene: TRBJ2-7; len: 16; CDR3aa: CASSDPGTSSSYEQYF; CDR3nt: TGTGCCAGCAGTGACCCCGGGACATCGAGCTCCTACGAGCAGTACTTC
abundance: -; d_gene: -; v_gene: TRBV27; j_gene: TRBJ2-7; len: 13; CDR3aa: CASSFQGPYEQYF; CDR3nt: TGTGCCAGCAGTTTCCAGGGCCCCTACGAGCAGTACTTC